The 3 T cell receptor beta chains below all came from one sample that was sequenced in a study of shared clonotypes between healthy human individuals. Profiling relied on immunoSEQ multiplex PCR, and the TCRdb table lists in-frame clones only, not all of them. Here the sample spans roughly 640,000 clones, 97% being singletons. Material: naive CD4+ T cells sorted from blood. The subset here: CD45RA+ positively selected. The receptors come from a woman aged 25 to 39 in good health.

This sequence joins TRBV7-9 and TRBJ2-1; the match to TRBD2 covers 11 bases. Germline V lookup: CDR1 SEHNR, CDR2 FQNEAQ (reference sequence). The CDR3 sequence is 16 residues long. The junction had 7 bases not matched to a gene; V was cut back by 3 bases and J by 6 bases. The CDR3 nucleotides read TGTGCCAGCAGCTTGGGAACTAGCGGGAGTGCCAATGAGCAGTTCTTC. Translated: CASSLGTSGSANEQFF.

The chain uses TRBV18 and TRBJ2-2; 8 positions match TRBD2. The V segment lost 3 bases and the J segment 3 bases; nucleotides outside the gene matches: 3. The CDR3 runs 15 residues. Germline V gene sequence: CDR1 KGHSH, CDR2 LQKENI. DNA for the CDR3: TGTGCCAGCTCACCGGCACTAGCGGACACCGGGGAGCTGTTTTTT. Amino acids: CASSPALADTGELFF. Together with reference TRBV18 and TRBJ2-2, the CDR3 gives the full variable domain: NAGVMQNPRHLVRRRGQEARLRCSPMKGHSHVYWYRQLPEEGLKFMVYLQKENIIDESGMPKERFSAEFPKEGPSILRIQQVVRGDSAAYFCASSPALADTGELFFGEGSRLTVL.

The chain has TRBV11-1 and TRBJ1-4; possible D gene TRBD1, 5 bases. CDR1 is SGHAT and CDR2 is FQDESV in the germline V gene (reference sequence). The V gene lost 1 base and the J gene lost 0 bases, with 9 bases spanning the gap. The CDR3 is 16 amino acids. The CDR3 loop reads CASSLVGTATNEKLFF. The CDR3 nucleotides are TGTGCCAGCAGCTTAGTTGGGACCGCAACTAATGAAAAACTGTTTTTT.